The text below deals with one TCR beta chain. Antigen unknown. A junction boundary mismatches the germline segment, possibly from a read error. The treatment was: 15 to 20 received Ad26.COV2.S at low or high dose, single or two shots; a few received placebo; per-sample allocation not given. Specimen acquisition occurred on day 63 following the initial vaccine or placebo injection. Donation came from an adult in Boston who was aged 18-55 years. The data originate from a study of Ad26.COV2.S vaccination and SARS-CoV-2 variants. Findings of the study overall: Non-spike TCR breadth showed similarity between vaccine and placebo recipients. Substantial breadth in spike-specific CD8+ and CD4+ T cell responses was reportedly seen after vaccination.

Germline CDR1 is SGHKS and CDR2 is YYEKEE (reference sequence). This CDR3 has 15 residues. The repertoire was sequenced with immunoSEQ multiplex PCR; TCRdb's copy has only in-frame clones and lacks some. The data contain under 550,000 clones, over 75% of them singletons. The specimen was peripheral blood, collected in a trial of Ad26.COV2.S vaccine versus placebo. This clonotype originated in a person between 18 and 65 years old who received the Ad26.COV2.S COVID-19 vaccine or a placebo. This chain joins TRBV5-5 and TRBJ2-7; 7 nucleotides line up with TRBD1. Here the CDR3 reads CASSLTGKTSYGQYF. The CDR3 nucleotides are TGTGCCAGCAGTCTGACAGGGAAGACCTCCTACGGGCAGTACTTC.